Detailed here is one T cell receptor beta chain. The data belong to a study of blood T cell repertoires in COVID-19. At the level of the study: The study drew acute and convalescent COVID-19 samples from the United States, Italy and Spain. The cDNA or gDNA used as material had been derived from T cells, B-cell-depleted T cells, or PBMCs.

Authors' data handling: Researchers report that nucleated cell counts were estimated from reference gene primer amplification. The repertoire was sequenced with immunoSEQ multiplex PCR; TCRdb's copy has only in-frame clones and lacks some. V and J calls and clone size are as listed in that table; D and trimming were resolved from the DNA. The sample has about 82,000 clones; about four fifths are singletons. The CDR3 covers 13 residues. From germline, CDR1 is GTSNPN and CDR2 SVGIG (reference sequence). The germline V and J ends were trimmed by 2 bases and 3 bases, with 10 bases remaining between them.

V gene TRBV30 combines with J gene TRBJ1-1; D unclear. The source material was peripheral blood. This clonotype was sampled from a man at least 80 years old with acute or convalescent COVID-19. The CDR3 DNA is TGTGCCTGGAGTCCCGCGAGCTACACTGAAGCTTTCTTT. Amino acids: CAWSPASYTEAFF.